This TCR beta chain was identified during a study of shared clonotypes between healthy human individuals. Assay runs were performed at deep level. Profiled with immunoSEQ multiplex PCR; TCRdb holds only in-frame clones, not every one. The table records some 1,900,000 clones, roughly 95% of them present only once. The ends were cut back, 4 bases at V and 5 bases at J, with 6 bases in the middle. Germline values: CDR1 SGDLS, CDR2 YYNGEE. The CDR3 length is 12 residues. Comment on this clone: The identical CDR3 is also encoded by other nucleotide sequences in the sample.

Naive CD8 cells were CD45RO-negative, positively selected for CCR7, excluding terminally differentiated effector memory CD45RA+ cells. The receptor's source is a man aged 18 to 29 in good health. Sequencing used naive CD8+ T cells sorted from blood. The chain employs TRBV9 and TRBJ2-2, with unresolved D. CDR3 nucleotides: TGTGCCAGCAGCCCGGGTACCGGGGAGCTGTTTTTT. Translating it yields CASSPGTGELFF.